One sample yielded the 29 T cell receptor beta chains listed below, sequenced in a study of shared clonotypes between healthy human individuals. Using immunoSEQ multiplex PCR, the repertoire was profiled, and TCRdb retains in-frame clones only, with some absent. The sample contains some 980,000 clones, 76% of which appear only once. The sample consisted of memory CD4+ T cells sorted from blood. The subset denotes: CD45RA-negative fraction. These receptors were collected from a man between 18 and 29 years old in good health.

The V gene is TRBV5-1, the J gene TRBJ1-3; the D gene is possibly TRBD1 (5 bases). V dropped 3 bases and J dropped 3 bases, with 16 bases sitting between them. Germline lookup yields CDR1 SGHRS and CDR2 YFSETQ. CDR3 length: 16 residues. CDR3 in amino acids: CASSWGDSAFGNTIYF. The CDR3 DNA follows: TGCGCCAGCAGCTGGGGGGACTCAGCCTTTGGAAACACCATATATTTT.

This chain joins TRBV7-2 and TRBJ2-5; TRBD1 aligns across 8 bases. The CDR3 is made up of 13 amino acids. The V and J ends lost 4 bases and 4 bases, in that order; junction bases with no gene match: 2. CDR1 and CDR2 from the germline V gene are SGHTA and FQGNSA. CDR3 amino acids: CASSWDRRETQYF. The CDR3 nucleotides read TGTGCCAGCAGCTGGGACAGGCGAGAGACCCAGTACTTC. Full variable domain (remainder filled in from reference TRBV7-2 and TRBJ2-5): GAGVSQSPSNKVTEKGKDVELRCDPISGHTALYWYRQSLGQGLEFLIYFQGNSAPDKSGLPSDRFSAERTGGSVSTLTIQRTQQEDSAVYLCASSWDRRETQYFGPGTRLLVL.

V and J are TRBV6-1 and TRBJ2-1; 10 positions match TRBD2. Trimming cost V 1 base and J 4 bases; bases outside gene matches: 7. CDR1 is MNHNS, CDR2 SASEGT, per germline. The CDR3 is 17 residues long. CDR3: CASSEGGSTSGYNEQFF. CDR3 sequence (DNA): TGTGCCAGCAGTGAAGGGGGTTCGACTAGCGGGTACAATGAGCAGTTCTTC.

The chain uses TRBV6-6 and TRBJ1-1; D not certain. CDR1 and CDR2 from the germline V gene are MNHNY and SVGAGI (reference sequence). Trimming took 5 bases from V and 2 from J, leaving 18 bases between them. The CDR3 is made up of 16 amino acids. CDR3 in DNA: TGTGCCAGCAGTACGCCGAGGAATGGGCCTAACACTGAAGCTTTCTTT. Translation gives CASSTPRNGPNTEAFF.

This rearrangement joins TRBV19 to TRBJ1-6, with TRBD1 as a possible D gene (6 bases). From germline, CDR1 is LNHDA and CDR2 SQIVND (reference sequence). Trimming took 0 bases from V and 10 from J, leaving 13 bases between them. This CDR3 region has 15 residues. The CDR3 is CASSIDLLGTSPLHF. Written as DNA, the CDR3 is TGTGCCAGTAGTATAGATCTTCTGGGGACATCACCCCTCCACTTT.

This chain connects TRBV7-2 to TRBJ1-3, with 8 bases identical to TRBD1. The germline V gene has CDR1 SGHTA and CDR2 FQGNSA. Trimming removed 5 bases from V and 8 bases from J; junction bases left unmatched: 11. The CDR3 has 15 amino acids. The CDR3, as DNA: TGTGCCAGCAGCCCCCGGAGCAGGGGGCTTGACACCATATATTTT. It is translated as CASSPRSRGLDTIYF. Variable domain in full (rest from reference TRBV7-2 and TRBJ1-3): GAGVSQSPSNKVTEKGKDVELRCDPISGHTALYWYRQSLGQGLEFLIYFQGNSAPDKSGLPSDRFSAERTGGSVSTLTIQRTQQEDSAVYLCASSPRSRGLDTIYFGEGSWLTVV.

The rearrangement links TRBV7-2 to TRBJ2-2; TRBD2 aligns across 10 bases. The CDR3 loop spans 17 amino acids. CDR1 SGHTA and CDR2 FQGNSA come from the germline V gene. J gave up 5 bases and V 4 bases, and 10 bases lay outside the gene matches. CDR3 bases: TGTGCCAGCAGCTCGCCGCATCTAGCGGGAGTTACCGGGGAGCTGTTTTTT. Amino acid sequence: CASSSPHLAGVTGELFF.

This CDR3 is CASSHPGQGASTEAFF. The CDR3 nucleotides are TGTGCCAGCTCACACCCCGGACAGGGGGCGAGCACTGAAGCTTTCTTT. This chain uses TRBV18 with TRBJ1-1, with 11 bases aligning to TRBD1. The J segment lost 4 bases and the V segment lost 4 bases, leaving 8 bases of the junction unmatched. Germline CDR1 is KGHSH and CDR2 is LQKENI. The CDR3 is made up of 16 amino acids.

This clone was seen only a few times. The chain combines TRBV2 with TRBJ2-1, with 8 bases that match TRBD2. Germline values: CDR1 SNHLY, CDR2 FYNNEI. Trimming removed 6 bases from V and 0 bases from J; junction bases left unmatched: 4. The CDR3 sequence is 15 residues long. CDR3: CASRIAGSSYNEQFF. The CDR3, as DNA: TGTGCCAGCAGAATAGCGGGGAGCTCCTACAATGAGCAGTTCTTC. Full variable domain (rest looked up from reference TRBV2 and TRBJ2-1): EPEVTQTPSHQVTQMGQEVILRCVPISNHLYFYWYRQILGQKVEFLVSFYNNEISEKSEIFDDQFSVERPDGSNFTLKIRSTKLEDSAMYFCASRIAGSSYNEQFFGPGTRLTVL.

This clone was found once. The chain carries TRBV5-1 and TRBJ2-3, with TRBD2 identical over 7 bases. V dropped 4 bases and J dropped 2; count of bases not matched to a gene: 4. Germline V gene sequence: CDR1 SGHRS, CDR2 YFSETQ. The CDR3 runs to 14 residues. CDR3 residues: CASSSGVTTDTQYF. The CDR3 DNA sequence: TGCGCCAGCAGCAGCGGGGTGACCACAGATACGCAGTATTTT.

V and J are TRBV6-6 and TRBJ2-7; 7 nucleotides line up with TRBD2. V lost 2 bases to trimming and J lost 7 bases; unmatched junction nucleotides: 11. Germline V CDR1 and CDR2: MNHNY, SVGAGI (reference sequence). The CDR3 extends over 15 amino acids. The CDR3 protein is CASSYPIAGRGEQYF. DNA for the CDR3: TGTGCCAGCAGTTACCCAATAGCGGGTAGAGGAGAGCAGTACTTC.

The chain recombines TRBV18 with TRBJ1-4, with D possibly matching TRBD1 (6 bases). Germline assignment: CDR1 KGHSH and CDR2 LQKENI. This CDR3 has 19 amino acids. V lost 1 base and J lost 1, with 19 bases in between. CDR3 sequence: CASSPQRGDDSGTNEKLFF. The CDR3 DNA follows: TGTGCCAGCTCACCACAGAGGGGGGACGACTCCGGAACTAATGAAAAACTGTTTTTT.

This chain links TRBV6-1 with TRBJ1-3; D call uncertain. CDR1 is MNHNS and CDR2 is SASEGT in the germline V gene. Trimming left V 10 bases short and J 2 bases short, with 12 bases between. The CDR3 is 13 residues long. This chain's CDR3 is CATTGQAGNTIYF. CDR3 bases: TGTGCCACCACCGGGCAGGCTGGAAACACCATATATTTT.

The chain has TRBV6-1 and TRBJ2-1; 8 nucleotides agree with TRBD1. Germline V gives CDR1 MNHNS, CDR2 SASEGT. The length of the CDR3 is 13 residues. Germline trimming cut 6 bases from V and 6 bases from J; bases unmatched to any gene: 4. CDR3 in amino acids: CASSQQGVNEQFF. The CDR3 DNA sequence: TGTGCCAGCAGCCAACAGGGGGTCAATGAGCAGTTCTTC.

The CDR3 protein is CASSGGSTDTQYF. The CDR3 coding sequence is TGCGCCAGCAGCGGGGGGAGCACAGATACGCAGTATTTT. The chain couples TRBV4-1 to TRBJ2-3; weak D call: TRBD2 (6 bases). Germline V gives CDR1 MGHRA, CDR2 YSYEKL. Trimming stripped 5 bases from V and 0 bases from J, with 6 bases between. The CDR3 covers 13 residues.

This chain links TRBV15 with TRBJ1-1; D possibly corresponds to TRBD1 (6 bases). Trimming took off 0 bases at V and 13 bases at J, with 15 bases between the two ends. Germline V gene sequence: CDR1 LNHNV, CDR2 YYDKDF (reference sequence). The CDR3 runs to 13 residues. Here the CDR3 reads CATSRDVTLGGFF. The CDR3, as DNA: TGTGCCACCAGCAGAGATGTAACCTTAGGGGGTTTCTTT. Looking up the rest from reference TRBV15 and TRBJ1-1 gives the full variable domain: DAMVIQNPRYQVTQFGKPVTLSCSQTLNHNVMYWYQQKSSQAPKLLFHYYDKDFNNEADTPDNFQSRRPNTSFCFLDIRSPGLGDTAMYLCATSRDVTLGGFFGQGTRLTVV.

The CDR3 DNA reads TGTGCCAGCTCACCACTAGCCTATGGCTACACCTTC. Residues: CASSPLAYGYTF. The rearrangement uses TRBV18 and TRBJ1-2, with D unresolved. This CDR3 is 12 amino acids long. The germline gives CDR1 KGHSH, CDR2 LQKENI. V lost 1 base to trimming and J lost 4 bases, with 4 bases between them.

This clone came up a few times. V is TRBV28 and J is TRBJ1-2, with 8 bases that match TRBD1. Germline CDR1 reads MDHEN; CDR2 reads SYDVKM. The CDR3 length is 15 residues. Trimming cost V 5 bases and J 7 bases; bases outside gene matches: 12. The CDR3 DNA reads as TGTGCCAGCAGTGCCCAACGGACAGGGTTGCTTGGCTACACCTTC. Amino acid sequence: CASSAQRTGLLGYTF.

This chain links TRBV5-6 with TRBJ1-4, with TRBD1 matching over 10 bases. J lost 5 bases, V lost 4 bases, and 5 bases had no gene match. Per germline, CDR1 SGHDT and CDR2 YYEEEE. The CDR3 spans 15 residues. The CDR3 spells CASSLTGQGNEKLFF. The CDR3, as DNA: TGTGCCAGCAGCCTGACGGGACAGGGGAATGAAAAACTGTTTTTT.

This clone was seen a handful of times. This chain links TRBV28 with TRBJ2-5; 8 bases match TRBD1. The germline V gene encodes CDR1 MDHEN and CDR2 SYDVKM. The J segment lost 14 bases and the V segment lost 5 bases, leaving 28 bases of the junction unmatched. The CDR3 is 18 amino acids. CDR3 sequence reads: CASSPLLIGTGRIFDRYF. CDR3 in DNA: TGTGCCAGCAGTCCTTTACTAATAGGGACAGGTCGAATATTTGATAGATACTTC.

This chain connects TRBV30 to TRBJ1-2; no clear D gene. The CDR3 has 13 amino acids. Germline V gene lookup returns CDR1 GTSNPN and CDR2 SVGIG (reference sequence). Trimming removed 0 bases from V and 8 bases from J, with 13 bases in between. This CDR3 reads CAWSVTGPGGYTF. In nucleotides, the CDR3 is TGTGCCTGGAGTGTGACTGGCCCCGGGGGCTACACCTTC.

The CDR3 reads CASSLGGYNSQPQHF. The CDR3 DNA follows: TGTGCCAGCAGCTTGGGGGGGTACAATTCTCAGCCCCAGCATTTT. The chain recombines TRBV5-8 with TRBJ1-5, with a weak D call TRBD1 (5 bases). Germline CDR1 and CDR2: SGHTS and YDEGEE. V lost 0 bases and J 6 bases, leaving 13 bases between the germline ends. The CDR3 totals 15 residues.

The CDR3 is CASSDDRTNTGELFF. The CDR3 region has the DNA TGTGCCAGCAGCGACGACAGGACGAACACCGGGGAGCTGTTTTTT. The chain uses TRBV9 and TRBJ2-2; TRBD1 is a possible D gene (6 bases). V shed 3 bases and J shed 0 bases, with 9 bases lying between them. Germline-derived CDR1 and CDR2 are SGDLS and YYNGEE. This CDR3 spans 15 amino acids.

The V gene is TRBV5-1, the J gene TRBJ2-3; D remains ambiguous. The CDR3 loop spans 16 amino acids. Germline V gene lookup returns CDR1 SGHRS and CDR2 YFSETQ. Trimming stripped 0 bases from V and 1 base from J, with 12 bases between. For the CDR3, the DNA is TGCGCCAGCAGCTTGGTACCGGGCTCTGGCACAGATACGCAGTATTTT. Its protein product is CASSLVPGSGTDTQYF. The variable domain in full, with the rest retrieved from reference TRBV5-1 and TRBJ2-3, is KAGVTQTPRYLIKTRGQQVTLSCSPISGHRSVSWYQQTPGQGLQFLFEYFSETQRNKGNFPGRFSGRQFSNSRSEMNVSTLELGDSALYLCASSLVPGSGTDTQYFGPGTRLTVL.

Worth noting for this clone: One junction end disagrees with the germline gene, perhaps due to a read error. The gene calls are TRBV11-2 and TRBJ1-1, with unresolved D. Per the germline V gene, CDR1 is SGHAT and CDR2 is FQNNGV. The CDR3 length is 12 residues. CDR3 region: CASSSYDPAGFF. The CDR3 coding sequence is TGTGCCAGCAGCTCCTACGACCCGGCAGGATTTTTC.

This clone was counted between two and nine times. J is TRBJ1-3 and V is TRBV19; 7 bases are shared with TRBD1. The germline V gene encodes CDR1 LNHDA and CDR2 SQIVND (reference sequence). The CDR3 extends over 17 amino acids. V lost 4 bases to trimming and J lost 0 bases; unmatched junction nucleotides: 9. CDR3 nucleotides: TGTGCCAGTAGTACCCGGGACAGCCTCCACTCTGGAAACACCATATATTTT. Translated: CASSTRDSLHSGNTIYF.

To note about this clone: In the same sample, other DNA sequences code for this CDR3. The genes are TRBV19 and TRBJ1-5, with D tentatively TRBD1 (5 bases). Germline CDR1 LNHDA, CDR2 SQIVND (reference sequence). CDR3 size: 13 residues. Trimming removed 5 bases at V and 3 bases at J, with 8 bases between. The CDR3 here is CASSYRINQPQHF. DNA of the CDR3: TGTGCCAGTAGTTACAGGATCAATCAGCCCCAGCATTTT.

V is TRBV11-1 and J is TRBJ2-3, with 9 bases lining up with TRBD1. CDR1 is SGHAT and CDR2 is FQDESV in the germline V gene (reference sequence). The CDR3 runs 16 residues. Trimming removed 3 bases from V and 2 bases from J; junction bases left unmatched: 6. The CDR3 sequence is CASSFHRGRITDTQYF. The CDR3 DNA reads as TGTGCCAGCAGCTTCCACAGGGGGCGCATCACAGATACGCAGTATTTT.

This clone has ten or more counts. The same CDR3 can be traced to other DNA sequences in this sample. V and J are TRBV7-2 and TRBJ2-5, with D uncertain. Trimming took 1 base from V and 5 from J, leaving 5 bases between them. CDR1 and CDR2 from the germline V gene are SGHTA and FQGNSA. This CDR3 region has 12 residues. DNA of the CDR3: TGTGCCAGCAGCTTAGATCGGGAGACCCAGTACTTC. Protein sequence: CASSLDRETQYF.